This TCR beta chain was found in a study of regulatory T cells in long-lasting Graves disease (dated by TCRdb to the early 2020s). With regard to the full study: Persistent Graves' disease meant more than 5 years of antithyroid drug treatment with TSH receptor autoantibodies that stayed positive. Peripheral blood TCR sequencing and RNA sequencing compared persistent Graves' disease patients with newly diagnosed Graves' disease patients. The study was conducted in China and was registered as a clinical trial. A total of around 35 samples were covered by TCR sequencing, comprising around 13 persistent and around 20 newly diagnosed Graves' disease patients. Antithyroid drugs had been taken for 8.5 to 13 years on average by persistent Graves' disease patients in the clinical cohort.

The paper's findings and limits, for the study overall: A larger number of public clonotypes was shared among persistent patients (more than 2,500) than among newly diagnosed patients (over 850). Sequencing and analysis were limited to the TCR beta chain. Preferential use of TRBV28, TRBJ1-2 and TRBJ2-5 was observed in persistent disease, whereas TRBV20-1 and TRBJ2-1 were favored in newly diagnosed disease. Persistent Graves' disease patients showed lower TCR Shannon entropy and fewer highly expanded clones than newly diagnosed patients, suggesting clonal expansion. The small sample size was acknowledged by the authors as a limitation that may reduce accuracy. Peripheral blood alone was examined, since thyroid tissue, which constituted the primary lesion, could not be accessed.

The library was produced with multiplex PCR. This sample was sequenced with an Illumina HiSeq 4000. CDR3 regions were amplified by Arm-PCR with iRepertoire HTBI primers to construct TCR beta libraries. Gel purification was performed on PCR products prior to sequencing. The paper's data handling went like this. Across samples, around 62 TRBV and 14 TRBJ segments were identified and used for gene usage analysis of CDR3 amino acid clonotypes. COPE and FqMerger were used to merge the filtered high-quality paired reads into contigs. BLAST was used to align contigs to the IMGT TRBV, TRBD and TRBJ reference genes, and CDR3 was defined following IMGT. Any clonotype with a frequency above 0.1% was classified as a highly expanded clone. Shannon entropy served as the measure of repertoire diversity, while the Gini coefficient captured V-J evenness. A clonotype was considered public if more than one individual shared it. TCRdb itself trimmed the public reads at Q25 with fastp, ran MiXCR and retained productive beta chains. Every entry covers one CDR3 protein and lists the most common genes and DNA from its rows. TCRdb's processing, not the authors', yielded these V and J calls. The sample table shows a few hundred thousand distinct CDR3 sequences, and around a fifth are seen once. The ten largest clones add up to just over 55% of the sample.

As concerns this clonotype: Its antigen has not been determined. Base qualities are not at hand, and no much larger clone is one base apart.

The germline V gene supplies CDR1 SGHRS and CDR2 YFSETQ. Reading from cysteine to phenylalanine, the CDR3 counts 17 amino acids. Here the CDR3 DNA is all that survives: 51 bases in frame from base 1. The germline V end is reduced by 5 bases and the J end by 5 bases; junction bases left unmatched: 14. This specimen's time point label, interpreted: persistent/refractory GD, antithyroid drugs over 5 years with positive TRAb. For both TCR sequencing and RNA sequencing, RNA was extracted from PBMCs using TRIzol. The diagnosis of Graves' disease followed American Thyroid Association guidelines. The patients came from an endocrinology department in Xi'an, China. Each patient gave approximately 10 milliliters of peripheral blood, collected in an EDTA anticoagulant tube. Ficoll Paque Plus density gradient separation was used to isolate PBMCs, and no further T cell sorting was done. RNA quality was checked with an Agilent 2100 Bioanalyzer and agarose gel, and concentration with a NanoDrop 2000.

This chain is built from TRBV5-1 and TRBJ1-1; 11 central bases correspond to TRBD1. The source of this sequence is a female donor with Graves disease. The sequencing used peripheral blood mononuclear cells (PBMCs), collected when the disease was refractory, from a patient treated with antithyroid drugs. This receptor carries the CDR3 CASRFGGTGGMRTEAFF. The sequence in DNA is TGCGCCAGCAGGTTCGGCGGGACAGGGGGTATGAGAACTGAAGCTTTCTTT.